This paragraph reports one T cell receptor beta chain. Its antigen is unknown. This specimen includes other DNA sequences encoding the same CDR3. The hepatocellular carcinoma nodule was sampled at distinct, geographically separated regions. The sample originates from a study of intratumoral heterogeneity in liver cancer. Study-level findings and limits: Tumor-infiltrating lymphocytes were acknowledged as under-represented in the sampling.

Profiling relied on immunoSEQ multiplex PCR, and the TCRdb table lists in-frame clones only, not all of them. The sample carries approximately 2,500 clones, over 70% recorded once. V shed 0 bases and J shed 1 base, with 8 bases lying between them. Germline CDR1 reads SGHTS; CDR2 reads YDEGEE. The CDR3 runs 14 residues. This specimen was tumor tissue, taken before any cancer treatment. V is TRBV5-8 and J is TRBJ2-7; D is ambiguous. The TCR comes from a woman in her seventies with hepatocellular carcinoma. CDR3 DNA sequence: TGTGCCAGCAGCTTGGGACCCGCGTCCTACGAGCAGTACTTC. This sequence encodes CASSLGPASYEQYF.